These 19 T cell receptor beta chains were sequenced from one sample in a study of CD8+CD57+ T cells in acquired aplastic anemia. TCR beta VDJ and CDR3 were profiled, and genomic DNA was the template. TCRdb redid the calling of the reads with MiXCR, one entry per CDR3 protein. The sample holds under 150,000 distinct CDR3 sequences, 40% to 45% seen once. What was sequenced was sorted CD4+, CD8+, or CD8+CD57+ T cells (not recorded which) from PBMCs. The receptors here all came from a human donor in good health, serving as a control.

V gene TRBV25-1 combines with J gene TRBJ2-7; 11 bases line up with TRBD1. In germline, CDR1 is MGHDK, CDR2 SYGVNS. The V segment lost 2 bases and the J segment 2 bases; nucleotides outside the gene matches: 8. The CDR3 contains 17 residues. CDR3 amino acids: CASSEGYGQGATYEQYF. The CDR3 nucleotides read TGTGCCAGCAGTGAAGGCTATGGACAGGGGGCGACCTACGAGCAGTACTTC.

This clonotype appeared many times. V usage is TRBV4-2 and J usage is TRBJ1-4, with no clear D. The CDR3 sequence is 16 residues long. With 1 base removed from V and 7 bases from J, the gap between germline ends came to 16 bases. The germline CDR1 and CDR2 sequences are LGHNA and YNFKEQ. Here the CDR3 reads CASSQVPRGPGEKLFF. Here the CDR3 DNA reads TGTGCCAGCAGCCAAGTCCCGCGGGGTCCGGGTGAAAAACTGTTTTTT.

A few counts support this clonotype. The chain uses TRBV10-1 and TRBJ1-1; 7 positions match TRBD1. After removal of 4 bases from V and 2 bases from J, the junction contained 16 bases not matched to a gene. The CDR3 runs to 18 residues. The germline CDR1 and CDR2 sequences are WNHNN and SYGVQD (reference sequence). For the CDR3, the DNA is TGCGCCAGCAGTGGGACAGGAAAGGGACGGGGGCCAAACACTGAAGCTTTCTTT. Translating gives CASSGTGKGRGPNTEAFF.

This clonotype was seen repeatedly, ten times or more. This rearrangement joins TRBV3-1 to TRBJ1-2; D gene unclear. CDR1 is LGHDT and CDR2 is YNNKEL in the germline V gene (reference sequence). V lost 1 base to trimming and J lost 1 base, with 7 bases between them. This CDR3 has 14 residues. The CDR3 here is CASSQGGSNYGYTF. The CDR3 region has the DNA TGTGCCAGCAGCCAAGGAGGGAGTAACTATGGCTACACCTTC.

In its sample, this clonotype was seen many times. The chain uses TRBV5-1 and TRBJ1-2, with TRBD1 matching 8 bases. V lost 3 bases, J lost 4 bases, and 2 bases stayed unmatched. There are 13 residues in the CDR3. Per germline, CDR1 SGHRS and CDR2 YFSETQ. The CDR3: CASSYGQGYGYTF. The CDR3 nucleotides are TGCGCCAGCAGCTACGGACAGGGCTATGGCTACACCTTC.

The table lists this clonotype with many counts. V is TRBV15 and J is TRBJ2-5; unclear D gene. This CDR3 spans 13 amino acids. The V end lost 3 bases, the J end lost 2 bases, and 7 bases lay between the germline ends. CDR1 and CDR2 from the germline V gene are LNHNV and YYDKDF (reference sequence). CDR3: CATSSAYQETQYF. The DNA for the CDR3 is TGTGCCACCAGCAGTGCTTATCAAGAGACCCAGTACTTC.

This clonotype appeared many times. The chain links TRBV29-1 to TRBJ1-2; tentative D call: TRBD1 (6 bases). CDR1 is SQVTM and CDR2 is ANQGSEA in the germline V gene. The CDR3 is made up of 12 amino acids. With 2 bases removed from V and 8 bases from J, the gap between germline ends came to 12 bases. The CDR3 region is CSVETRGGGYTF. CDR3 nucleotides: TGCAGCGTTGAAACCAGGGGTGGCGGCTACACCTTC.

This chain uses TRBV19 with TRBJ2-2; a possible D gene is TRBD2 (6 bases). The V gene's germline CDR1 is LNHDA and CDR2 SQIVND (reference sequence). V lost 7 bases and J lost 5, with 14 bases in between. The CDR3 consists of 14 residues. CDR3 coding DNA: TGTGCCAGTACCACCCGCGGGACTACCGGGGAGCTGTTTTTT. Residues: CASTTRGTTGELFF.

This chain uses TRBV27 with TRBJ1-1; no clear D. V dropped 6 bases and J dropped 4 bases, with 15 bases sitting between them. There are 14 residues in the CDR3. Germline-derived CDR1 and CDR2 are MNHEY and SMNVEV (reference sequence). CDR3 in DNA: TGTGCCAGCAGGTTGTATGGGGTGGGCACTGAAGCTTTCTTT. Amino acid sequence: CASRLYGVGTEAFF.

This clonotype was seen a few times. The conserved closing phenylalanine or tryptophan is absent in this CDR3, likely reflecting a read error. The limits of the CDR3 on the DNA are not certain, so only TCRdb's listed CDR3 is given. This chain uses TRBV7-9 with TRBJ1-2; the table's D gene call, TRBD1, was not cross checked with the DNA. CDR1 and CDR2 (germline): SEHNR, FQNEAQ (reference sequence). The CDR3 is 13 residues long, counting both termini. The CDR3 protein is CASSLGQAHGYAL.

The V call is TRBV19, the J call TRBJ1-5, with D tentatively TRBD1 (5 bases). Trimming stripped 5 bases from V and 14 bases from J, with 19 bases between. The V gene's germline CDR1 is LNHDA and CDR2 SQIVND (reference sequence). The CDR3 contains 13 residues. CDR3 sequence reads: CASSPRDLAYEHF. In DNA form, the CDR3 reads TGTGCCAGTAGTCCCAGGGACCTAGCCTACGAGCATTTT.

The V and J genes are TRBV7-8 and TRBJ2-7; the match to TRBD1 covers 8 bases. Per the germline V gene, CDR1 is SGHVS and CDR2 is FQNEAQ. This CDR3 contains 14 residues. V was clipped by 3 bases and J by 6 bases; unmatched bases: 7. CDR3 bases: TGTGCCAGCAGCTTTGCCGACAGGGGAGGCGAGCAGTACTTC. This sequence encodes CASSFADRGGEQYF. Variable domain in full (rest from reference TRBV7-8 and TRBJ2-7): GAGVSQSPRYKVAKRGQDVALRCDPISGHVSLFWYQQALGQGPEFLTYFQNEAQLDKSGLPSDRFFAERPEGSVSTLKIQRTQQEDSAVYLCASSFADRGGEQYFGPGTRLTVT.

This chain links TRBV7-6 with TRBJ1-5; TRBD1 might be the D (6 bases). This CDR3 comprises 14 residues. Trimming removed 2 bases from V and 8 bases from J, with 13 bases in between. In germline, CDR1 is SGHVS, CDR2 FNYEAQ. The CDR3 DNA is TGTGCCAGCAGCTTAACGGGGGCAGGTAAGCCCCAGCATTTT. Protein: CASSLTGAGKPQHF.

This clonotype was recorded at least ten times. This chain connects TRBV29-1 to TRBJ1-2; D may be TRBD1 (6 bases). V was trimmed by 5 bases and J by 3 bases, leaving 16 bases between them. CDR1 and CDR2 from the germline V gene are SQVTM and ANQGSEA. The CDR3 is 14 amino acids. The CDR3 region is CSVLGGGRDYGYTF. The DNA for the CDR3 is TGCAGCGTTTTAGGCGGGGGGCGCGACTATGGCTACACCTTC.

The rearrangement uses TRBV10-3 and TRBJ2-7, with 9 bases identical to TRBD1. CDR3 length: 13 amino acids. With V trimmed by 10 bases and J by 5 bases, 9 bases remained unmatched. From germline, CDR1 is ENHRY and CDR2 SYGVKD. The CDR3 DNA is TGTGCCACCGATCGGACAGGGGTCGACGAGCAGTACTTC. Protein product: CATDRTGVDEQYF.

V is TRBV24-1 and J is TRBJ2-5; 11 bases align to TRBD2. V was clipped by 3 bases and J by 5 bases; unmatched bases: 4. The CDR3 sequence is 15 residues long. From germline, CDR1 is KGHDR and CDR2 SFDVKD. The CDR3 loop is CATSDRTSGLETQYF. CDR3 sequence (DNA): TGTGCCACCAGTGATAGGACTAGCGGGTTGGAGACCCAGTACTTC.

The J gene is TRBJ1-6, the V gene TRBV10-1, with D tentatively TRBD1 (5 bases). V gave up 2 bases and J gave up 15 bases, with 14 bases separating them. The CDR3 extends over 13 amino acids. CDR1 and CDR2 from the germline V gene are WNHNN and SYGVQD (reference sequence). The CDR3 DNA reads TGCGCCAGCAGTGAGCCACGGGACCGGGGCCTCCACTTT. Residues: CASSEPRDRGLHF.

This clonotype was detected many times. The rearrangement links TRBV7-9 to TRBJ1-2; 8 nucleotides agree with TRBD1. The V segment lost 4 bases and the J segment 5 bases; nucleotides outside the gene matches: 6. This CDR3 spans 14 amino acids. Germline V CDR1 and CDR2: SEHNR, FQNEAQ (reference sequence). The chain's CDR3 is CASSSGQGPYGYTF. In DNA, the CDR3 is TGTGCCAGCAGCTCTGGACAGGGTCCTTATGGCTACACCTTC.

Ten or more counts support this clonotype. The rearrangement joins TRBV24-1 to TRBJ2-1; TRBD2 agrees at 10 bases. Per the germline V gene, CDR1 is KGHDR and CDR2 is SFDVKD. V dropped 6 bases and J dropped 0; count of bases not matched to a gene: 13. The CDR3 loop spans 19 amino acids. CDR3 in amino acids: CATSPQAGGPVGSYNEQFF. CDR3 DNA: TGTGCCACCAGTCCCCAAGCGGGAGGGCCGGTAGGCTCCTACAATGAGCAGTTCTTC.